The clone carrying this TCR beta chain was seen repeatedly, ten times or more. Its antigen is not known. The sample belongs to a study of T-cell reconstitution after alpha-beta-depleted transplantation in children. Overall study findings and caveats: Fresh T-cell production supplied most of the T-cell counts and diversity seen one year after transplant.

V shed 6 bases, J shed 6 bases, and the junction held 13 bases outside the gene matches. This CDR3 contains 14 residues. Germline V lookup: CDR1 SQVTM, CDR2 ANQGSEA. Researchers prepared the TCRbeta library using unique molecular identifiers, the study reports. One entry per CDR3 protein results from TCRdb running MiXCR on the PCR reads. The sample yields hundreds of thousands of distinct CDR3 sequences, under 30% seen once. The receptor was isolated from a boy under three years old who had a stem cell transplant for acute myeloid leukemia, so the T cells may come from the graft donor. Specimen: PBMCs, mostly from graft donor cells, collected 360 days after TCRalphabeta/CD19-depleted stem cell transplant. The chain is built from TRBV29-1 and TRBJ2-7; 8 bases agree with TRBD1. Here the CDR3 DNA reads TGCAGCGTAAGACAGGGGAGGATTATAGTCGAGCAGTACGTC. Translation gives CSVRQGRIIVEQYV.